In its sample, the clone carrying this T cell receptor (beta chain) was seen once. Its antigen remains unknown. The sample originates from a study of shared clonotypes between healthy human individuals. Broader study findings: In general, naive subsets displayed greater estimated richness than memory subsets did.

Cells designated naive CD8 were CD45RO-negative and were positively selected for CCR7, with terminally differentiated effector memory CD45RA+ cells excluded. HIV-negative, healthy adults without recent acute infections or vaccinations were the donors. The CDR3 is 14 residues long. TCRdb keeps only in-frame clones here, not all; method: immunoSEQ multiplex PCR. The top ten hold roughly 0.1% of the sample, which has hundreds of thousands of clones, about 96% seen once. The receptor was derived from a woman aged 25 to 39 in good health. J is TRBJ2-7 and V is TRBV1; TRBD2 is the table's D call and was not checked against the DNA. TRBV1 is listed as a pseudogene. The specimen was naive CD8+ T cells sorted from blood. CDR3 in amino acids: CTSTTSGRICEQYF. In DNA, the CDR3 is TGCACCAGCACTACTAGCGGGAGGATCTGCGAGCAGTACTTC.